This TCR beta chain stems from a study of T cell repertoires in cytomegalovirus infection. Study-wide background: Carrying CMV and the relevant HLA type showed in public TCR beta signatures.

TCRdb re-analysed the reads in MiXCR, keeping a single row per CDR3 protein. In the table there are hundreds of thousands of distinct CDR3 sequences, less than 40% of which are singletons. Of note for this clonotype: What it binds is unknown.

The CDR3 contains 14 residues. Trimming stripped 8 bases from V and 0 bases from J, with 14 bases between. Overall study results and limits: Summed frequency of public TCR beta families distinguished CMV carriers with the relevant HLA. The ex vivo response showed dominance by HLA-C-restricted CMV-specific TCR beta clonotypes.

The sequence came from a human donor in good health (CMV status not recorded). Some clones in this sample may be carry-over from other donors' samples. The sample taken for sequencing was PBMCs. The chain carries TRBV12-3 or TRBV12-4 and TRBJ2-7, with D uncertain. Written as DNA, the CDR3 is TGTGCCAGCGGCCTCGGACCCAGCTCCTACGAGCAGTACTTC. Amino acids: CASGLGPSSYEQYF.